Given below is one TCR beta chain in context. The antigen remains unidentified. This sample stems from a study of siplizumab effects on memory and regulatory T cells. Notes on the study in general: Where siplizumab was present, mappable alloreactive CD4+ clones averaged about 65% Treg-derived, compared with about 25% in controls. About 80-96% of proliferating CD4+ or CD8+ clones had no assignable naive or memory phenotype.

Assay: immunoSEQ multiplex PCR; the TCRdb copy retains only in-frame clones and omits some. The sample has some 100,000 clones; about 91% are singletons. With 9 bases removed from V and 4 bases from J, the gap between germline ends came to 15 bases. There are 13 residues in the CDR3. The germline CDR1 and CDR2 sequences are SNHLY and FYNNEI. This sequence originates from a human donor in good health. The V call is TRBV2, the J call TRBJ1-2, with D perhaps matching TRBD1 (5 bases). Sequences were obtained from Tregs sorted from blood. This chain's CDR3 is CASRPGGSYGYTF. The CDR3 bases are TGTGCCAGTCGACCCGGGGGGAGCTATGGCTACACCTTC. The whole variable domain, remainder taken from reference TRBV2 and TRBJ1-2, is EPEVTQTPSHQVTQMGQEVILRCVPISNHLYFYWYRQILGQKVEFLVSFYNNEISEKSEIFDDQFSVERPDGSNFTLKIRSTKLEDSAMYFCASRPGGSYGYTFGSGTRLTVV.